These 14 T cell receptor beta chains came from one sample sequenced in a study of T cell clonotyping in hematopoietic cell transplantation. Time point here: recipient sample about 28 days before transplant, after cytoreduction. TCRdb keeps only in-frame clones here, not all; method: immunoSEQ multiplex PCR. The sample holds approximately 44,000 clones, 85% seen once. The source was peripheral blood mononuclear cells, collected before stem cell transplant. The receptors were sampled from a man between 60 and 70 years old with acute myeloid leukemia. Some clones in this sample may be carry-over from other donors' samples.

The chain has TRBV11-3 and TRBJ2-1; no clear D gene. Trimming took 4 bases from V and 2 from J, leaving 9 bases between them. The CDR3 sequence is 14 residues long. Germline CDR1 is SGHNT and CDR2 is YENEEA. Written as DNA, the CDR3 is TGTGCCAGCAGCTCAGCCCCGGCCTACAATGAGCAGTTCTTC. The encoded protein is CASSSAPAYNEQFF.

The chain couples TRBV19 to TRBJ2-3; 9 nucleotides match TRBD2. Per germline, CDR1 LNHDA and CDR2 SQIVND (reference sequence). V gave up 4 bases and J gave up 3 bases; unmatched junction bases: 2. The CDR3 has 14 amino acids. This chain's CDR3 is CASSTSGATDTQYF. The CDR3 bases are TGTGCCAGTAGTACTAGCGGGGCTACAGATACGCAGTATTTT. Looking up the rest from reference TRBV19 and TRBJ2-3 gives the full variable domain: DGGITQSPKYLFRKEGQNVTLSCEQNLNHDAMYWYRQDPGQGLRLIYYSQIVNDFQKGDIAEGYSVSREKKESFPLTVTSAQKNPTAFYLCASSTSGATDTQYFGPGTRLTVL.

This clone was seen a single time. This chain uses TRBV7-2 with TRBJ1-2, with a weak D call TRBD1 (6 bases). CDR3 length: 16 amino acids. Trimming left V 3 bases short and J 7 bases short, with 21 bases between. CDR1 and CDR2 (germline): SGHTA, FQGNSA. The chain's CDR3 is CASSLGGLDSRSGYTF. The CDR3 nucleotides read TGTGCCAGCAGCTTGGGGGGGCTTGATTCCCGGAGTGGCTACACCTTC.

The chain has TRBV19 and TRBJ1-2, with D maybe TRBD1 (5 bases). Trimming shortened V by 3 bases and J by 3 bases, and 17 bases separated the two germline ends. This CDR3 contains 16 residues. CDR1 and CDR2 (germline): LNHDA, SQIVND (reference sequence). The CDR3 nucleotides read TGTGCCAGTAGTATGCCTCTGGGGGGGATATACTATGGCTACACCTTC. This translates into CASSMPLGGIYYGYTF.

This clone was found once. The chain uses TRBV9 and TRBJ2-1; the match to TRBD1 covers 8 bases. Unmatched junction bases numbered 11, after V lost 4 bases and J lost 8 bases. Germline assignment: CDR1 SGDLS and CDR2 YYNGEE. This CDR3 is 15 amino acids long. CDR3 DNA: TGTGCCAGCAGCCCAAGGGACAGGACCAACTATGAGCAGTTCTTC. Encoded protein: CASSPRDRTNYEQFF.

The CDR3 loop reads CASSSGTSVEETQYF. Here the CDR3 DNA reads TGCGCCAGCAGCTCCGGGACTAGCGTTGAAGAGACCCAGTACTTC. The chain combines TRBV5-1 with TRBJ2-5, with TRBD2 matching over 10 bases. Germline loops: CDR1 SGHRS, CDR2 YFSETQ. The CDR3 length is 15 residues. The V and J ends lost 3 bases and 3 bases, in that order; junction bases with no gene match: 5. The full variable domain, in which reference TRBV5-1 and TRBJ2-5 provide the parts outside the CDR3, is KAGVTQTPRYLIKTRGQQVTLSCSPISGHRSVSWYQQTPGQGLQFLFEYFSETQRNKGNFPGRFSGRQFSNSRSEMNVSTLELGDSALYLCASSSGTSVEETQYFGPGTRLLVL.

The rearrangement links TRBV19 to TRBJ1-2, with TRBD1 as a possible D gene (5 bases). This CDR3 comprises 13 residues. From germline, CDR1 is LNHDA and CDR2 SQIVND (reference sequence). Trimming took 5 bases from V and 1 from J, leaving 8 bases between them. CDR3 DNA: TGTGCCAGTAGTCGGGACCATAACTATGGCTACACCTTC. Translation: CASSRDHNYGYTF.

V gene TRBV19 combines with J gene TRBJ2-5, with TRBD1 identical over 7 bases. The CDR3 contains 13 residues. Germline V gives CDR1 LNHDA, CDR2 SQIVND (reference sequence). The trim removed 5 bases at V and 1 base at J, leaving 1 base unmatched. CDR3 in DNA: TGTGCCAGTAGTGACAGGGCCCAAGAGACCCAGTACTTC. It translates to CASSDRAQETQYF.

The chain is built from TRBV28 and TRBJ1-5, with no clear D. Germline CDR1 and CDR2: MDHEN and SYDVKM. The V end lost 10 bases, the J end lost 2 bases, and 18 bases lay between the germline ends. The CDR3 covers 15 residues. Here the CDR3 DNA reads TGTGCCACCTTCCCGAGGACCTCCGGCAATCAGCCCCAGCATTTT. Translation: CATFPRTSGNQPQHF.

J is TRBJ2-3 and V is TRBV5-1; TRBD2 matches at 10 bases. The CDR3 spans 16 residues. Germline CDR1 reads SGHRS; CDR2 reads YFSETQ. V lost 4 bases, J lost 6 bases, and 11 bases stayed unmatched. The CDR3 spells CASSKYEAGGLDTQYF. CDR3 sequence (DNA): TGCGCCAGCAGCAAATACGAAGCGGGGGGGCTGGATACGCAGTATTTT. The full variable domain, its missing parts supplied by reference TRBV5-1 and TRBJ2-3, is KAGVTQTPRYLIKTRGQQVTLSCSPISGHRSVSWYQQTPGQGLQFLFEYFSETQRNKGNFPGRFSGRQFSNSRSEMNVSTLELGDSALYLCASSKYEAGGLDTQYFGPGTRLTVL.

The J gene is TRBJ1-6, the V gene TRBV27; D is uncertain. CDR1 is MNHEY and CDR2 is SMNVEV in the germline V gene (reference sequence). V was pared by 10 bases and J by 6 bases, with 13 bases between. CDR3 length equals 13 residues. As DNA, the CDR3 is TGTGCCACCGGATGGGGTAGTAATTCACCCCTCCACTTT. This translates into CATGWGSNSPLHF.

V usage is TRBV27 and J usage is TRBJ1-1; D possibly corresponds to TRBD1 (6 bases). The germline V gene has CDR1 MNHEY and CDR2 SMNVEV (reference sequence). CDR3 length: 15 residues. V lost 7 bases and J lost 1, with 16 bases in between. CDR3 DNA: TGTGCCAGCAAGGGTATGGGACACCAGAACACTGAAGCTTTCTTT. Amino acid sequence: CASKGMGHQNTEAFF.

The chain has TRBV19 and TRBJ1-5; a weak D match, TRBD1 (6 bases). V lost 7 bases and J lost 1, with 11 bases in between. This CDR3 comprises 14 residues. Germline V lookup: CDR1 LNHDA, CDR2 SQIVND (reference sequence). CDR3: CASTQQGSNQPQHF. The DNA of the CDR3 is TGTGCCAGTACCCAACAGGGAAGCAATCAGCCCCAGCATTTT.

A single count supports this clone. This sample includes further DNA sequences coding for the same CDR3. The CDR3 loop is CASSLWAGGPDTQYF. The CDR3 bases are TGTGCCAGCAGCTTATGGGCGGGGGGGCCAGATACGCAGTATTTT. The chain is built from TRBV11-2 and TRBJ2-3; 9 bases are shared with TRBD2. V lost 2 bases and J lost 4; bases outside the gene matches: 4. The CDR3 extends over 15 amino acids. CDR1 and CDR2 from the germline V gene are SGHAT and FQNNGV.